A single sample is the source of the 5 T cell receptor beta chains below, sequenced in a study of Tregs in tolerant kidney transplant recipients. Generated by immunoSEQ multiplex PCR, the TCRdb table keeps only in-frame clones and is missing some. Among around 230,000 clones listed, approximately 84% were seen once. The specimen was CD4+ T cells from blood. The receptors shown here come from a human donor in good health.

The V call is TRBV5-1, the J call TRBJ2-1; no definite D call. CDR3 length equals 15 residues. Between the trimmed V and J ends, which lost 0 bases and 4 bases, there was a span of 11 bases. Germline CDR1 and CDR2: SGHRS and YFSETQ. The CDR3 region has the DNA TGCGCCAGCAGCTTGGACCAGACACTATACAATGAGCAGTTCTTC. It is translated as CASSLDQTLYNEQFF.

The chain combines TRBV6-5 with TRBJ1-2; TRBD1 is a possible D gene (6 bases). The germline gives CDR1 MNHEY, CDR2 SVGAGI. This CDR3 comprises 15 residues. V was pared by 2 bases and J by 4 bases, with 14 bases between. In DNA, the CDR3 is TGTGCCAGCAGTTACGCAAACAGGGTGAGCTATGGCTACACCTTC. Translating it yields CASSYANRVSYGYTF.

This chain uses TRBV2 with TRBJ1-1, with 10 bases fitting TRBD1. J gave up 4 bases and V 7 bases, and 6 bases lay outside the gene matches. Germline CDR1 is SNHLY and CDR2 is FYNNEI. CDR3 length equals 14 residues. This chain's CDR3 is CASIRQGASTEAFF. As DNA, the CDR3 is TGTGCCAGCATCAGACAGGGGGCGTCCACTGAAGCTTTCTTT. The full variable domain, its missing parts supplied by reference TRBV2 and TRBJ1-1, is EPEVTQTPSHQVTQMGQEVILRCVPISNHLYFYWYRQILGQKVEFLVSFYNNEISEKSEIFDDQFSVERPDGSNFTLKIRSTKLEDSAMYFCASIRQGASTEAFFGQGTRLTVV.

The chain links TRBV5-1 to TRBJ2-2; D might be TRBD1 (5 bases). Looked up from germline, CDR1 is SGHRS and CDR2 is YFSETQ. The CDR3 consists of 16 residues. Trimming took 2 bases from V and 5 from J, leaving 16 bases between them. CDR3 loop: CASSFTQGQWTGELFF. The CDR3 DNA sequence: TGCGCCAGCAGCTTCACGCAGGGCCAATGGACCGGGGAGCTGTTTTTT.

The CDR3 nucleotides read TGTGCCAGCAGCGTAGGCGGGGGGCCCAGGGGCTCCTACGAGCAGTACTTC. Protein product: CASSVGGGPRGSYEQYF. The genes are TRBV9 and TRBJ2-7; 8 bases are shared with TRBD2. The CDR3 has 17 residues. V was clipped by 0 bases and J by 0 bases; unmatched bases: 8. Germline assignment: CDR1 SGDLS and CDR2 YYNGEE.